This T cell receptor (beta chain) emerged from a study of identical twins. Notes on the study in general: Surplus twin overlap in beta out-of-frame sequences was less pronounced.

The authors used template switching to add a universal primer site and gave cDNA unique molecular identifiers. Each CDR3 protein gets one entry after TCRdb re-called the 5' RACE reads with MiXCR. The sample lists 240,000 or so distinct CDR3 sequences, 10% to 13% occurring once. Note on this clonotype: Its antigen is not identified.

The length of the CDR3 is 13 residues. From germline, CDR1 is SGHTA and CDR2 FQGNSA. V shed 5 bases and J shed 6 bases, with 14 bases lying between them. Healthy Caucasians, and only they, were the donors. The sequence came from a man over 45 in good health. Material for sequencing was memory T cells sorted from blood. This chain uses TRBV7-2 with TRBJ2-7; TRBD1 is a possible D gene (6 bases). CDR3 sequence reads: CASSLNQGIEQYF. The CDR3 coding sequence is TGTGCCAGCAGCCTGAACCAGGGGATCGAGCAGTACTTC.